Shown below are 30 T cell receptor beta chains from a single sample sequenced in a study of regulatory T cells in long-lasting Graves disease. The time point here: persistent/refractory GD, antithyroid drugs over 5 years with positive TRAb. The authors made the TCR library using RNA they extracted from PBMCs. With iRepertoire HTBI primers and Arm-PCR of CDR3 regions, TCR beta libraries were built. TCRdb recomputed calls from the multiplex PCR reads with MiXCR, one row per CDR3 protein. The table has 500,000 to 800,000 distinct CDR3 sequences, around 32% seen once. The sequencing used peripheral blood mononuclear cells (PBMCs), collected when the disease was refractory, from a patient treated with antithyroid drugs. The receptors derive from a female donor with Graves disease.

The sample holds a few counts of this clonotype. This chain joins TRBV5-1 and TRBJ2-7, with 12 bases lining up with TRBD2. The CDR3 spans 15 residues. V dropped 4 bases and J dropped 5; count of bases not matched to a gene: 7. From germline, CDR1 is SGHRS and CDR2 YFSETQ. Here the CDR3 DNA reads TGCGCCAGCAGCGAGGGGACTAGCGGGTTCGACGAGCAGTACTTC. Translation gives CASSEGTSGFDEQYF.

For this clonotype: At one boundary the junction diverges from the germline segment, which might be a read error. The chain recombines TRBV19 with TRBJ1-5; weak D call: TRBD1 (5 bases). There are 17 residues in the CDR3. Germline loops: CDR1 LNHDA, CDR2 SQIVND (reference sequence). The DNA for the CDR3 is TGTGCCAGTAGTGGAACTTACAGGTTTTTCAGCAATCAGCCCCTGCATTTT. Translating it yields CASSGTYRFFSNQPLHF.

About this clonotype itself: Its ends do not fully match the called genes, so a read error is possible. The genes are TRBV19 and TRBJ1-2; possibly TRBD1 for D (5 bases). The CDR3 is 15 residues long. Germline loops: CDR1 LNHDA, CDR2 SQIVND (reference sequence). As DNA, the CDR3 is TGTGCCAGTAGGATAGGGAGGGGTACGAACTATGGCTACACCTTC. As protein: CASRIGRGTNYGYTF.

The chain joins TRBV5-1 to TRBJ1-1; D unclear. Trimming took off 4 bases at V and 3 bases at J, with 10 bases between the two ends. This CDR3 spans 13 amino acids. Germline CDR1 reads SGHRS; CDR2 reads YFSETQ. CDR3 nucleotides: TGCGCCAGCAGCCAGGCGCACGACACTGAAGCTTTCTTT. This codes for CASSQAHDTEAFF.

This rearrangement joins TRBV7-3 to TRBJ2-5; TRBD2 matches 12 bases. From germline, CDR1 is SGHTA and CDR2 FQGTGA. Trimming removed 4 bases from V and 1 base from J; junction bases left unmatched: 10. This CDR3 is 18 amino acids long. The CDR3 is CASSSVRLAGEVQETQYF. As DNA, the CDR3 is TGTGCCAGCAGCTCTGTTAGACTAGCGGGAGAGGTCCAAGAGACCCAGTACTTC.

This clonotype was seen repeatedly, ten times or more. The CDR3 region is CSVAVLAVHEQYF. CDR3 bases: TGCAGCGTTGCAGTCCTAGCGGTCCACGAGCAGTACTTC. The chain couples TRBV29-1 to TRBJ2-7; 7 bases fit TRBD2. The CDR3 runs to 13 residues. V shed 4 bases, J shed 5 bases, and the junction held 8 bases outside the gene matches. The germline gives CDR1 SQVTM, CDR2 ANQGSEA.

This clonotype was seen many times. The J gene is TRBJ1-2, the V gene TRBV28, with 9 positions matching TRBD1. V lost 7 bases to trimming and J lost 4 bases; unmatched junction nucleotides: 10. The CDR3 sequence is 15 residues long. Germline CDR1 and CDR2: MDHEN and SYDVKM. CDR3 amino acids: CASTETGGLFYGYTF. The CDR3 coding sequence is TGTGCCAGCACCGAGACAGGGGGTCTTTTCTATGGCTACACCTTC.

There are a few counts of this clonotype. The rearrangement joins TRBV11-2 to TRBJ2-7, with D tentatively TRBD2 (5 bases). The CDR3 covers 16 residues. Germline-derived CDR1 and CDR2 are SGHAT and FQNNGV. V shed 5 bases and J shed 3 bases, with 20 bases lying between them. CDR3 sequence: CASSPSRRLVYYEQYF. DNA of the CDR3: TGTGCCAGCAGCCCCTCCCGGAGGCTAGTTTACTACGAGCAGTACTTC.

CDR3 nucleotides: TGTGCCAGCAGTGAAACGGCTAGCGGACCCTACAATGAGCAGTTCTTC. Translated, it gives CASSETASGPYNEQFF. V usage is TRBV2 and J usage is TRBJ2-1; 7 nucleotides line up with TRBD2. The trim removed 2 bases at V and 2 bases at J, leaving 6 bases unmatched. The CDR3 extends over 16 amino acids. CDR1 is SNHLY and CDR2 is FYNNEI in the germline V gene.

This clonotype has only one observation. The junction departs from the called germline gene at one end, perhaps through a read error. This CDR3 reads CASSLWGDTGGLFF. CDR3 bases: TGTGCCAGCAGTTTATGGGGGGACACCGGGGGGCTGTTTTTT. This chain links TRBV12-3 or TRBV12-4 with TRBJ2-2; D tentatively fits TRBD1 or TRBD2 (6 bases each). The CDR3 has 14 amino acids.

This chain links TRBV10-3 with TRBJ1-1; D ambiguous. The CDR3 sequence is 12 residues long. V was pared by 0 bases and J by 8 bases, with 7 bases between. Germline V CDR1 and CDR2: ENHRY, SYGVKD. CDR3 loop: CAISESKREAFF. In DNA form, the CDR3 reads TGTGCCATCAGTGAGTCGAAACGGGAAGCTTTCTTT.

The CDR3, as DNA: TGTGCCAGCAGTCGCCGGGCCTCCTACAATGAGCAGTTCTTC. It yields the protein CASSRRASYNEQFF. This sequence joins TRBV12-3 or TRBV12-4 and TRBJ2-1; D is undetermined. Trimming removed 5 bases at V and 0 bases at J, with 8 bases between. The CDR3 consists of 14 residues.

This chain connects TRBV5-1 to TRBJ1-5; perhaps TRBD1 as D (6 bases). V lost 0 bases and J lost 5, with 15 bases in between. The CDR3 runs to 16 residues. CDR1 SGHRS and CDR2 YFSETQ come from the germline V gene. CDR3 protein: CASSLEDSVLDQPQHF. CDR3 DNA sequence: TGCGCCAGCAGCTTGGAGGACAGTGTTCTTGATCAGCCCCAGCATTTT.

The V gene is TRBV25-1, the J gene TRBJ1-2; perhaps TRBD1 as D (6 bases). V was clipped by 3 bases and J by 4 bases, with 9 bases between them. The CDR3 spans 13 residues. CDR1 MGHDK and CDR2 SYGVNS come from the germline V gene. The CDR3 DNA follows: TGTGCCAGCAGTGACAGGGGAGGCTATGGCTACACCTTC. This translates into CASSDRGGYGYTF.

The rearrangement links TRBV30 to TRBJ2-7; 13 bases are a match to TRBD2. Germline V gene lookup returns CDR1 GTSNPN and CDR2 SVGIG (reference sequence). V shed 0 bases, J shed 6 bases, and the junction held 5 bases outside the gene matches. The CDR3 runs to 15 residues. The CDR3 region is CAWSVLAGGMFEQYF. CDR3 bases: TGTGCCTGGAGTGTACTAGCGGGAGGGATGTTCGAGCAGTACTTC.

This clonotype appeared many times. This rearrangement joins TRBV28 to TRBJ1-4, with 7 bases lining up with TRBD1. The ends lost 4 bases at V and 6 bases at J; junction bases unmatched: 8. There are 15 residues in the CDR3. The V gene's germline CDR1 is MDHEN and CDR2 SYDVKM. DNA of the CDR3: TGTGCCAGCAGTTCACCCCAGGGGGGGCATGAAAAACTGTTTTTT. Amino acid sequence: CASSSPQGGHEKLFF.

This clonotype was counted a single time. V usage is TRBV19 and J usage is TRBJ2-2; no reliable D call. The germline CDR1 and CDR2 sequences are LNHDA and SQIVND (reference sequence). Trimming stripped 9 bases from V and 3 bases from J, with 8 bases between. This CDR3 has 12 amino acids. The CDR3 protein is CASKVDTGELFF. The CDR3 DNA reads TGTGCCAGCAAAGTAGACACCGGGGAGCTGTTTTTT.

The chain combines TRBV12-3 or TRBV12-4 with TRBJ1-3, with a possible D match to TRBD1 (6 bases). The CDR3 sequence is 14 residues long. The germline V and J ends were trimmed by 7 bases and 0 bases, with 10 bases remaining between them. The CDR3 sequence is CASILTGSGNTIYF. Here the CDR3 DNA reads TGTGCCAGCATTCTGACAGGCTCTGGAAACACCATATATTTT.

This clonotype was found many times. The chain links TRBV6-1 to TRBJ1-2; D is undetermined. CDR1 MNHNS and CDR2 SASEGT come from the germline V gene. The CDR3 is 15 residues long. Between the trimmed V and J ends, which lost 4 bases and 4 bases, there was a span of 16 bases. CDR3 nucleotide sequence: TGTGCCAGCAGTGGTGTAGGCAGAACGATCTATGGCTACACCTTC. Translation: CASSGVGRTIYGYTF.

The chain links TRBV15 to TRBJ1-2; D is uncertain. Trimming removed 0 bases at V and 0 bases at J, with 14 bases between. This CDR3 spans 17 amino acids. Germline-derived CDR1 and CDR2 are LNHNV and YYDKDF (reference sequence). The CDR3 loop is CATSRDRRTTSNYGYTF. In DNA form, the CDR3 reads TGTGCCACCAGCAGAGATCGAAGGACGACTTCTAACTATGGCTACACCTTC. Variable domain in full (rest from reference TRBV15 and TRBJ1-2): DAMVIQNPRYQVTQFGKPVTLSCSQTLNHNVMYWYQQKSSQAPKLLFHYYDKDFNNEADTPDNFQSRRPNTSFCFLDIRSPGLGDTAMYLCATSRDRRTTSNYGYTFGSGTRLTVV.

This clonotype appeared many times. V is TRBV6-2 or TRBV6-3 and J is TRBJ1-1; D is ambiguous. V shed 0 bases and J shed 7 bases, with 6 bases lying between them. Germline CDR1 is MNHEY and CDR2 is SVGEGT. This CDR3 contains 12 residues. CDR3 DNA sequence: TGTGCCAGCAGTTACTCGAAGGGTGAAGCTTTCTTT. This codes for CASSYSKGEAFF.

The table lists this clonotype with a few counts. The chain uses TRBV15 and TRBJ2-1; TRBD2 aligns across 10 bases. V lost 0 bases, J lost 3 bases, and 2 bases stayed unmatched. The length of the CDR3 is 16 residues. Germline-derived CDR1 and CDR2 are LNHNV and YYDKDF (reference sequence). The CDR3 DNA is TGTGCCACCAGCAGAGATCGGACTAGCGGCTACAATGAGCAGTTCTTC. Protein: CATSRDRTSGYNEQFF. Combining the CDR3 with reference TRBV15 and TRBJ2-1 gives the whole variable domain DAMVIQNPRYQVTQFGKPVTLSCSQTLNHNVMYWYQQKSSQAPKLLFHYYDKDFNNEADTPDNFQSRRPNTSFCFLDIRSPGLGDTAMYLCATSRDRTSGYNEQFFGPGTRLTVL.

The chain recombines TRBV5-1 with TRBJ1-2, with D unclear. The V end was cut by 4 bases, the J end by 1 base, with 8 bases between. This CDR3 is built from 13 residues. CDR1 and CDR2 (germline): SGHRS, YFSETQ. The CDR3 protein is CASSPTNNYGYTF. DNA of the CDR3: TGCGCCAGCAGCCCTACGAATAACTATGGCTACACCTTC.

This clonotype was recorded many times. The chain is built from TRBV7-9 and TRBJ2-5; D gene ambiguous. Germline lookup yields CDR1 SEHNR and CDR2 FQNEAQ (reference sequence). The CDR3 consists of 12 residues. V lost 4 bases and J 5 bases, leaving 8 bases between the germline ends. The CDR3 reads CASSWKGETQYF. DNA for the CDR3: TGTGCCAGCAGCTGGAAGGGCGAGACCCAGTACTTC.

The rearrangement links TRBV12-3 or TRBV12-4 to TRBJ1-2, with 7 bases matching TRBD1. The CDR3 length is 14 residues. V shed 3 bases and J 8 bases; nucleotides not matched to a gene: 9. The CDR3 reads CASSLGTERPGYTF. The CDR3 DNA reads as TGTGCCAGCAGTTTGGGGACAGAGCGCCCCGGCTACACCTTC.

This chain uses TRBV15 with TRBJ1-5; D unclear. Germline V gene data show CDR1 as LNHNV and CDR2 as YYDKDF (reference sequence). This CDR3 region has 15 residues. Trimming removed 1 base at V and 7 bases at J, with 14 bases between. The CDR3 DNA follows: TGTGCCACCAGCAGAGGTCGGACGTCTGGGCAGCCCCAGCATTTT. Residues: CATSRGRTSGQPQHF.

This clonotype was counted at least ten times. The chain links TRBV28 to TRBJ1-2; D call uncertain. CDR3 length: 12 amino acids. CDR1 MDHEN and CDR2 SYDVKM come from the germline V gene. Trimming removed 4 bases at V and 13 bases at J, with 16 bases between. The CDR3 bases are TGTGCCAGCAGTTCCGGTCGGGCGCGGAGCACCTTC. Encoded protein: CASSSGRARSTF.

This clonotype was seen at least ten times. The V and J genes are TRBV6-2 or TRBV6-3 and TRBJ1-1; 10 bases are shared with TRBD1. This CDR3 is built from 15 residues. Germline V lookup: CDR1 MNHEY, CDR2 SVGEGT. The junction had 10 bases not matched to a gene; V was cut back by 11 bases and J by 1 base. The CDR3: CAVRDRGTGNTEAFF. CDR3 in DNA: TGTGCCGTCAGGGACAGGGGCACCGGGAACACTGAAGCTTTCTTT.

This chain joins TRBV29-1 and TRBJ2-2; perhaps TRBD1 as D (5 bases). Germline V lookup: CDR1 SQVTM, CDR2 ANQGSEA. The CDR3 spans 13 residues. The V gene lost 3 bases and the J gene lost 4 bases, with 9 bases spanning the gap. The CDR3 spells CSVEADSTGELFF. DNA of the CDR3: TGCAGCGTTGAGGCCGACAGCACCGGGGAGCTGTTTTTT.

This clonotype has a count of ten or more. The V gene is TRBV28, the J gene TRBJ1-2; D ambiguous. Trimming cost V 5 bases and J 4 bases, with 14 bases left between them. This CDR3 has 14 amino acids. Germline CDR1 MDHEN, CDR2 SYDVKM. The CDR3 here is CASSQSGARYGYTF. The CDR3 DNA reads TGTGCCAGCAGTCAATCAGGAGCTCGCTATGGCTACACCTTC.